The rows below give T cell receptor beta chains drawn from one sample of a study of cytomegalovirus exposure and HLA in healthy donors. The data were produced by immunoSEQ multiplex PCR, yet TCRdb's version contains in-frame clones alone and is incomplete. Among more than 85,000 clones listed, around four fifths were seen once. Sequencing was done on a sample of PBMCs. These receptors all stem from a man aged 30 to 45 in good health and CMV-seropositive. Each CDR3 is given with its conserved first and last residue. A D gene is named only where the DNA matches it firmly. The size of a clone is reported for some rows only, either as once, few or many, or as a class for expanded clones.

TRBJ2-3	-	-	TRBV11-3	CASSSAVNLAGKPDTQYF	TGTGCCAGCAGCAGCGCCGTTAATTTGGCGGGGAAGCCAGATACGCAGTATTTT
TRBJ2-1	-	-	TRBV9	CASSLGLEQFF	TGTGCCAGCAGCCTTGGACTCGAGCAGTTCTTC
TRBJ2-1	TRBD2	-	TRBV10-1	CASSESGGGIYNEQFF	TGCGCCAGCAGTGAGAGTGGCGGGGGGATATACAATGAGCAGTTCTTC
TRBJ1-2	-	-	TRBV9	CASSVVEGLGYTF	TGTGCCAGCAGCGTAGTGGAGGGACTCGGGTACACCTTC
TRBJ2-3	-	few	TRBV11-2	CASSLSAVDTQYF	TGTGCCAGCAGCCTATCTGCGGTAGATACGCAGTATTTT
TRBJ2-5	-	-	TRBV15	CATGSSGETQYF	TGTGCCACCGGCAGTTCCGGGGAGACCCAGTACTTC
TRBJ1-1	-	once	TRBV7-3	CASSLTPGGNTEAFF	TGTGCCAGCAGCTTAACGCCCGGGGGTAACACTGAAGCTTTCTTT
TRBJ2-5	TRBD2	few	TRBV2	CASSESPSGGALEETQYF	TGTGCCAGCAGTGAATCCCCTAGCGGGGGGGCCCTCGAAGAGACCCAGTACTTC
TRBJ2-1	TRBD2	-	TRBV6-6	CASSWGAGGRYNEQFF	TGTGCCAGCAGTTGGGGGGCGGGGGGGCGGTACAATGAGCAGTTCTTC
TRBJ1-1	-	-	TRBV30	CACRERGDTEAFF	TGTGCCTGCCGGGAGCGAGGTGACACTGAAGCTTTCTTT
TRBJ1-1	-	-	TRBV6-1	CASGPYREKTEAFF	TGTGCCAGCGGGCCCTACAGGGAGAAGACTGAAGCTTTCTTT
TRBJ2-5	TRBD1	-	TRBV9	CASSPQGAVRETQYF	TGTGCCAGCAGCCCTCAGGGGGCGGTTAGAGAGACCCAGTACTTC
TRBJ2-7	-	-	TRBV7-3	CASSLGAHTYEQYF	TGTGCCAGCAGCTTAGGGGCCCATACCTACGAGCAGTACTTC
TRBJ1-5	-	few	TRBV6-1	CASSEFGGNQPQHF	TGTGCCAGCAGTGAATTTGGAGGAAATCAGCCCCAGCATTTT
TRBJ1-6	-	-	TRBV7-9	CASTLTGQNSPLHF	TGTGCCAGCACCTTGACAGGACAGAATTCACCCCTCCACTTT
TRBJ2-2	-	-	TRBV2	CASIPGLRGHTGELFF	TGTGCCAGCATCCCAGGATTGCGGGGGCACACCGGGGAGCTGTTTTTT
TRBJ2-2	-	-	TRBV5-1	CASSQGLGSGSGELFF	TGCGCCAGCAGCCAGGGCTTAGGATCCGGGTCCGGGGAGCTGTTTTTT
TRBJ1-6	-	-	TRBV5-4	CASSGEGRGYNSPLHF	TGTGCCAGCAGCGGGGAAGGGCGGGGGTATAATTCACCCCTCCACTTT
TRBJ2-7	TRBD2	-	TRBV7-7	CASSLGLANEQYF	TGTGCTAGCAGCTTGGGACTAGCCAACGAGCAGTACTTC
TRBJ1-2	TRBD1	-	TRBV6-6	CASSKEGAHNYGYTF	TGTGCCAGCAGTAAAGAGGGGGCGCATAACTATGGCTACACCTTC
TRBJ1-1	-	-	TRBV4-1	CASSQVPGVPEAFF	TGCGCCAGCAGCCAAGTTCCGGGAGTCCCTGAAGCTTTCTTT
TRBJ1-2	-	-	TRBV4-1	CASSQDGGLTGYGYTF	TGCGCCAGCAGCCAAGATGGGGGACTCACCGGGTATGGCTACACCTTC
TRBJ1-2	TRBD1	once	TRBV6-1	CASSEVRGLYGYTF	TGTGCCAGCAGTGAGGTCAGGGGGCTGTATGGCTACACCTTC
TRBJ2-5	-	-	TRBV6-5	CASSLQGMRETQYF	TGTGCCAGCAGTCTACAGGGAATGAGGGAGACCCAGTACTTC
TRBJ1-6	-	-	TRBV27	CASSLYNSPLHF	TGTGCCAGCAGTCTCTATAATTCACCCCTCCACTTT
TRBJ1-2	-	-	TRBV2	CARRGGDINYGYTF	TGTGCCAGGAGGGGAGGGGACATTAACTATGGCTACACCTTC
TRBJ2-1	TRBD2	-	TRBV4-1	CASSQGKTSGEYNEQFF	TGCGCCAGCAGCCAAGGCAAAACTAGCGGGGAATACAATGAGCAGTTCTTC
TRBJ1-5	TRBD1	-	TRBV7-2	CASSQQGGQPQHF	TGTGCCAGCAGCCAACAGGGGGGTCAGCCCCAGCATTTT
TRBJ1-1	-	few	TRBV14	CASSQIGGRGTEAFF	TGTGCCAGCAGCCAAATCGGGGGGCGAGGCACTGAAGCTTTCTTT
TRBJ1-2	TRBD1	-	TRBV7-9	CASSPRDRNYGYTF	TGTGCCAGCAGCCCCCGGGACAGGAACTATGGCTACACCTTC
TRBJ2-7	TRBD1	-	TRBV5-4	CASRSTAGTGGHEQYF	TGTGCCAGCAGATCAACAGCCGGGACAGGGGGCCACGAGCAGTACTTC
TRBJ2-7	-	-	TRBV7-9	CASSPRGARSSYEQYF	TGTGCCAGCAGCCCCCGGGGGGCTCGGAGCTCCTACGAGCAGTACTTC
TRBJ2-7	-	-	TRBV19	CASSIKGDEQYF	TGTGCCAGTAGTATTAAGGGGGACGAGCAGTACTTC
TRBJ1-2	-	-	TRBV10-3	CAISLRTESYGYTF	TGTGCCATCAGTCTCCGGACAGAGAGCTATGGCTACACCTTC
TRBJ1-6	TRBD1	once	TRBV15	CATRSDRAVYSYNSPLHF	TGTGCCACCAGAAGCGACAGGGCCGTATACTCCTATAATTCACCCCTCCACTTT
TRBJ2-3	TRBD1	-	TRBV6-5	CASSYQGASTDTQYF	TGTGCCAGCAGTTACCAGGGGGCAAGCACAGATACGCAGTATTTT
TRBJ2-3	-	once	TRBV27	CASSSRLGGTDTQYF	TGTGCCAGCAGTTCCCGACTAGGAGGCACAGATACGCAGTATTTT
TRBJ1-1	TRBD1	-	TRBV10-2	CASRGTANTEAFF	TGCGCCAGCAGGGGGACAGCGAACACTGAAGCTTTCTTT
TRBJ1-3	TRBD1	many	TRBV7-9	CASSPGTVNTIYF	TGTGCCAGCAGCCCCGGGACAGTGAACACCATATATTTT
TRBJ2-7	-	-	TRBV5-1	CASRFNWGPYEQYF	TGCGCCAGCAGGTTTAATTGGGGGCCCTACGAGCAGTACTTC
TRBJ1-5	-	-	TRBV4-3	CASSQYREIQPQHF	TGCGCCAGCAGCCAGTACAGGGAAATTCAGCCCCAGCATTTT
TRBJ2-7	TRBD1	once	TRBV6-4	CASRKTGGDYEQYF	TGTGCCAGCAGAAAGACAGGGGGGGACTACGAGCAGTACTTC
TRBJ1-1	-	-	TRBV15	CATSRIALGGTEAFF	TGTGCCACCAGCAGAATAGCGTTGGGAGGCACTGAAGCTTTCTTT
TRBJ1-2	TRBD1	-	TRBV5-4	CASSLAGGLGGYTF	TGTGCCAGCAGCTTGGCAGGGGGTCTGGGAGGCTACACCTTC
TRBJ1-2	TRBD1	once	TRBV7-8	CASSRGGGQGGYGYTF	TGTGCCAGCAGCCGAGGGGGCGGCCAGGGAGGCTATGGCTACACCTTC